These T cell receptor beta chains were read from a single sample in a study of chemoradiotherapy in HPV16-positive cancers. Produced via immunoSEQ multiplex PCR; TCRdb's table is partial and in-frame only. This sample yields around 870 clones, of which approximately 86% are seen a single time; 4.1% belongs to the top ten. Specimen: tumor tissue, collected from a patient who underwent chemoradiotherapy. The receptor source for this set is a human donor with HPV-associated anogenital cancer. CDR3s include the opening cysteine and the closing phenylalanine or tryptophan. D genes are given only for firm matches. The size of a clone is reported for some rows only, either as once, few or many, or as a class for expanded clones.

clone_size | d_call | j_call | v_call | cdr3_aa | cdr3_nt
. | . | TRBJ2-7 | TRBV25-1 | CASSDPPHDRREYF | TGTGCCAGCAGTGATCCTCCCCATGACAGGCGGGAGTACTTC
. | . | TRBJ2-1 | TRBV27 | CASSSPGLDNEQFF | TGTGCCAGCAGTTCTCCGGGGCTCGACAATGAGCAGTTCTTC
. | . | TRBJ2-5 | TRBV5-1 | CASSPVGPQETQYF | TGCGCCAGCAGCCCCGTGGGTCCACAAGAGACCCAGTACTTC
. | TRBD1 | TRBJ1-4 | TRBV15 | CATSSDRGFNEKLFF | TGTGCCACCAGCAGCGACAGGGGCTTTAATGAAAAACTGTTTTTT
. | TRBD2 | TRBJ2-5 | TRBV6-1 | CASSETSGGQETQYF | TGTGCCAGCAGTGAGACTAGCGGGGGGCAAGAGACCCAGTACTTC
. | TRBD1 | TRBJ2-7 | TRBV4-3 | CASSQVAGQGAYEQYF | TGCGCCAGCAGCCAAGTAGCGGGACAGGGGGCCTACGAGCAGTACTTC
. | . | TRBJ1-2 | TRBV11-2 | CASSFDRGPYGYTF | TGTGCCAGCAGCTTCGATAGGGGCCCATATGGCTACACCTTC
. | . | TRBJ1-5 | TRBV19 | CASTQGRGHYSNQPQHF | TGTGCCAGTACTCAGGGCCGGGGGCACTATAGCAATCAGCCCCAGCATTTT
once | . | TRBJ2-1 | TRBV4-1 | CASSQDNRSGQFF | TGCGCCAGCAGCCAAGATAACAGATCAGGGCAGTTCTTC
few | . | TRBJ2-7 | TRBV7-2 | CASSRFYEQYF | TGTGCCAGCAGCCGTTTCTACGAGCAGTACTTC
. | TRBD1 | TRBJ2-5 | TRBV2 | CASKGQGETQYF | TGTGCCAGCAAAGGACAGGGGGAGACCCAGTACTTC
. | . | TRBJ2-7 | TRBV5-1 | CASSLLTSYEQYF | TGCGCCAGCAGCTTGCTTACATCCTACGAGCAGTACTTC
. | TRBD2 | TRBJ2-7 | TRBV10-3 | CAISEGTTYEQYF | TGTGCCATCAGTGAGGGGACTACCTACGAGCAGTACTTC
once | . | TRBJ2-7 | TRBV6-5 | CASRTDYWGDEQYF | TGTGCCAGCAGAACCGACTATTGGGGCGACGAGCAGTACTTC
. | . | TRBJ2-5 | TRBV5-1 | CASRADQETQYF | TGCGCCAGCAGGGCAGATCAAGAGACCCAGTACTTC
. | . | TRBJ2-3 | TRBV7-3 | CASSLTGDVTDTQYF | TGTGCCAGCAGCTTAACGGGAGACGTCACAGATACGCAGTATTTT
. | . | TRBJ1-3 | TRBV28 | CASSIPGRGNTIYF | TGTGCCAGCAGTATCCCGGGACGAGGAAACACCATATATTTT
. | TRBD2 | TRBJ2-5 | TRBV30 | CAWSMGGQETQYF | TGTGCCTGGAGTATGGGAGGGCAAGAGACCCAGTACTTC
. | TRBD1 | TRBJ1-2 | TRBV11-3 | CASSWQFGDRPNYGYTF | TGTGCCAGCAGCTGGCAATTCGGGGACAGGCCTAACTATGGCTACACCTTC
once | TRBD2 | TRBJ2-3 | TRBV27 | CASIKRDGGTDTQYF | TGTGCCAGCATTAAGCGGGATGGAGGCACAGATACGCAGTATTTT
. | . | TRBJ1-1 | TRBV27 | CASSPNGGAGTEAFF | TGTGCCAGCAGTCCGAACGGGGGGGCGGGCACTGAAGCTTTCTTT
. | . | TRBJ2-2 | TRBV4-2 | CASSQREQYTGELFF | TGTGCCAGCAGCCAGAGGGAACAGTACACCGGGGAGCTGTTTTTT